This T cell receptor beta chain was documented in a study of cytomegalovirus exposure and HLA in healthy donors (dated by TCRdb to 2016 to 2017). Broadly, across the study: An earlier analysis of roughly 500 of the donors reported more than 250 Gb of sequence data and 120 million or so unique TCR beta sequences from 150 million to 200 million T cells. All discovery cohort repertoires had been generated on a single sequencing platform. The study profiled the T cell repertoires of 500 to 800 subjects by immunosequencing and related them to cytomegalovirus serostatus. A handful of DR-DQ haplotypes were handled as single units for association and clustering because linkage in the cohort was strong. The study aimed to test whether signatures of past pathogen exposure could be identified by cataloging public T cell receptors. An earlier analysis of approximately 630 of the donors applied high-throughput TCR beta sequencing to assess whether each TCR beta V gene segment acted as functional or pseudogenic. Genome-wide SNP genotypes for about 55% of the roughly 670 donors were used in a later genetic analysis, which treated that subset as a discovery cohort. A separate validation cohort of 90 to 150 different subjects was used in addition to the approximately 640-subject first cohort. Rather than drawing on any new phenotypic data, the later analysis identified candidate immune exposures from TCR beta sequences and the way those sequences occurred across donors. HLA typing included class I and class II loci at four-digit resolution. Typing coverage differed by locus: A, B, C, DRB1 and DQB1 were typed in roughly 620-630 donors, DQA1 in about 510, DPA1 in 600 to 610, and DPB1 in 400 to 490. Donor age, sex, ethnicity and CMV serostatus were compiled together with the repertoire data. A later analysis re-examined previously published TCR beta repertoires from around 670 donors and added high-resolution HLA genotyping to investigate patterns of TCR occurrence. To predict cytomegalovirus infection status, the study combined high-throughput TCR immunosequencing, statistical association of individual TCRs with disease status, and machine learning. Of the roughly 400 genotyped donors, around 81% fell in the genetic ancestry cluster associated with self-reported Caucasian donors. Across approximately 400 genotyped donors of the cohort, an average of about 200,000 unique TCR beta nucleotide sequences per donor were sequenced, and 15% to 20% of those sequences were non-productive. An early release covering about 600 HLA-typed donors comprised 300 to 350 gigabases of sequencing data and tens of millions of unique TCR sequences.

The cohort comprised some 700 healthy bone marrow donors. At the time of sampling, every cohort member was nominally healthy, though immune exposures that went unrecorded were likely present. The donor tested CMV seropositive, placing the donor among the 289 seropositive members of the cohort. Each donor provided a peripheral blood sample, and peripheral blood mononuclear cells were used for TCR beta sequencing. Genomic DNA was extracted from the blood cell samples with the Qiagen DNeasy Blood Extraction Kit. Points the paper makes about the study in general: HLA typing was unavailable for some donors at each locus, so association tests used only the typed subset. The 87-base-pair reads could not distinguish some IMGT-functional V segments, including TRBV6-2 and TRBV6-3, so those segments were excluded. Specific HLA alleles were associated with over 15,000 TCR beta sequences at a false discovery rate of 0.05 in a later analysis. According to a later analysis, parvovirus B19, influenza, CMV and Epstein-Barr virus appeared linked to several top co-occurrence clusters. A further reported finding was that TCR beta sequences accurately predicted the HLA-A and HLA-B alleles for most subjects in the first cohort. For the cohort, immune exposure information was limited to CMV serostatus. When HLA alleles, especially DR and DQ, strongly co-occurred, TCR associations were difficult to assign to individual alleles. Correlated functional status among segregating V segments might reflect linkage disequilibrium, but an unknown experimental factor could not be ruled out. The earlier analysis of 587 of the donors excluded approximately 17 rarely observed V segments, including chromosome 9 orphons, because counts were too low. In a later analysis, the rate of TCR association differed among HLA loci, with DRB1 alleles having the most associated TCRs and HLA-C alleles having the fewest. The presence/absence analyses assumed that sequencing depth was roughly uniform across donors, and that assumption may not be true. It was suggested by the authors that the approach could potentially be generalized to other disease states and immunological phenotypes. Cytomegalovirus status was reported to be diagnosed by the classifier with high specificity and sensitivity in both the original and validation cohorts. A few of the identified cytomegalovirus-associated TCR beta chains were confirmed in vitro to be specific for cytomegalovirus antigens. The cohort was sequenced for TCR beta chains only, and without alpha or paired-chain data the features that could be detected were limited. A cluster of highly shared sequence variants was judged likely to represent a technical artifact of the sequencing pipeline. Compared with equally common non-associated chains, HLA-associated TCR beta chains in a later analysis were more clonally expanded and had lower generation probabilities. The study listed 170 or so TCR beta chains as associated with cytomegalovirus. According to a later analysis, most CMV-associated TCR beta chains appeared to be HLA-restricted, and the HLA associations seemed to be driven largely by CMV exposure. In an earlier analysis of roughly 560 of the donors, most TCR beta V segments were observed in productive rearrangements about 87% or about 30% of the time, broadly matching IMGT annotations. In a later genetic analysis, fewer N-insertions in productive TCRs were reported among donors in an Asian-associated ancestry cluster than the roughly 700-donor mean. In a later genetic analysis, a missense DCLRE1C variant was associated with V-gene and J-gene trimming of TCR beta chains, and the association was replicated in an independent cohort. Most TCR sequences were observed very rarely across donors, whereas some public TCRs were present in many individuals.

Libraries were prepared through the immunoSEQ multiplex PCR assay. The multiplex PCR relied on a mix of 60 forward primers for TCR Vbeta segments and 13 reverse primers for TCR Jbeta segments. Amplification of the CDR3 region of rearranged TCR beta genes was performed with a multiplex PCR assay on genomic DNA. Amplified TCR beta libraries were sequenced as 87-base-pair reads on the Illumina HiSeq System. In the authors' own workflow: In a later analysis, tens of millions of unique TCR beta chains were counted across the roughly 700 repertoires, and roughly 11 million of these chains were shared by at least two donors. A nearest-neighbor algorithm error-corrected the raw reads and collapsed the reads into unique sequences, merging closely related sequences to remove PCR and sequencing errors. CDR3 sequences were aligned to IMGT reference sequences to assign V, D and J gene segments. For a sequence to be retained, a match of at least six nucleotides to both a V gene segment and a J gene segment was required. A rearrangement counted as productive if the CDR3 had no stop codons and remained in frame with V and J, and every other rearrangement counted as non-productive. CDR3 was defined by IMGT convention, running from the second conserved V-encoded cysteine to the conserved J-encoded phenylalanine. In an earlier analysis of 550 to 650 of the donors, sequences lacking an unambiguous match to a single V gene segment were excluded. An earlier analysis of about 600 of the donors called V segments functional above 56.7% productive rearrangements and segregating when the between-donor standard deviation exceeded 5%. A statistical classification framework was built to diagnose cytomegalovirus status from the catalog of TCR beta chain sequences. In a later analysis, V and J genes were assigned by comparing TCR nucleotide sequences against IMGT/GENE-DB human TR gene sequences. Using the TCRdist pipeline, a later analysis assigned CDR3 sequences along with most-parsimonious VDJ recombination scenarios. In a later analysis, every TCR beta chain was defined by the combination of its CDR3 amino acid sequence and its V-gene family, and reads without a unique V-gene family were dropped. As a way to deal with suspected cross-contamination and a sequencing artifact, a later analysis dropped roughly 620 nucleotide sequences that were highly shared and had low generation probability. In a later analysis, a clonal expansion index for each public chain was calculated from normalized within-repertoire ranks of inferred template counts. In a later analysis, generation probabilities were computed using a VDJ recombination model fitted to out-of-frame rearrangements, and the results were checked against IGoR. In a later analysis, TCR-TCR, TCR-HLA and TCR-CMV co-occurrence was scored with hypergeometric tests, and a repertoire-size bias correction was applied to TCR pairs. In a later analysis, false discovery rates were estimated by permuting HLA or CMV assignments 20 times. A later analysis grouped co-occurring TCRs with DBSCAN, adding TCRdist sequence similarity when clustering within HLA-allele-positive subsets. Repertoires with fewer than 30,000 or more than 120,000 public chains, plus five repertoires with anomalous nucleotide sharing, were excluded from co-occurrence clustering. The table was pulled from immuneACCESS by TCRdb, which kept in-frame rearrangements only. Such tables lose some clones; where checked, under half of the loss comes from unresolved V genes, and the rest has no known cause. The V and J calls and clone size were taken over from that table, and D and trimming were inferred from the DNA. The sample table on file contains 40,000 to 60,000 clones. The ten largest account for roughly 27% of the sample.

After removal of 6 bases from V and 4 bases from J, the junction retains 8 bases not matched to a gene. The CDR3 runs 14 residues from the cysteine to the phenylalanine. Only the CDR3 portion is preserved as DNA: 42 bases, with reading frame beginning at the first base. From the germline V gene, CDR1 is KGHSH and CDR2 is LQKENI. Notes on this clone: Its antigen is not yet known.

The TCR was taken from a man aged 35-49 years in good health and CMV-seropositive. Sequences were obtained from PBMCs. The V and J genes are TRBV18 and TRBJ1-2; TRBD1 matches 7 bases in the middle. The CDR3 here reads CASSPGQTLYGYTF. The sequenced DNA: TGTGCCAGCTCCCCGGGACAGACTCTCTATGGCTACACCTTC.